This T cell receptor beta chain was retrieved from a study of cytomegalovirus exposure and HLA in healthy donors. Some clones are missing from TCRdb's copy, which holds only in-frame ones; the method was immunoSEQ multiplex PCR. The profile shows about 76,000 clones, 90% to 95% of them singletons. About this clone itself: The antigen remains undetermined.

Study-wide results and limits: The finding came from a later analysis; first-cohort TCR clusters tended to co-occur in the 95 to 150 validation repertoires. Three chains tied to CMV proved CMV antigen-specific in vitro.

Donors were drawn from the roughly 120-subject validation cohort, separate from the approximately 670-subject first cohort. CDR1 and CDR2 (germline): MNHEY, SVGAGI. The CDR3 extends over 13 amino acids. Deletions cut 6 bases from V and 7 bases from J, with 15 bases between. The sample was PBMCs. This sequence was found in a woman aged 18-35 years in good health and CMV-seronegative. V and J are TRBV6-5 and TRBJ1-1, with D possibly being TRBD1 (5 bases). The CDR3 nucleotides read TGTGCCAGCAGGGGGCAAGGATTTGGTGAAGCTTTCTTT. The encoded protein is CASRGQGFGEAFF.